The 22 T cell receptor beta chains listed next were all sequenced from one sample in a study of cytomegalovirus exposure and HLA in healthy donors. PCR employed 60 Vbeta and 13 Jbeta primers. The protocol was immunoSEQ multiplex PCR, while the TCRdb copy is restricted to in-frame clones and leaves out a portion. The repertoire consists of 150,000 or so clones, with 65% to 85% occurring once and the leading ten covering roughly 4.5%. Sequenced sample: PBMCs. Receptor source: a woman between 50 and 59 years old in good health and CMV-seropositive.

This chain's CDR3 is CASSWTRGGGTGELFF. The CDR3 DNA sequence: TGTGCCAGCAGCTGGACACGCGGGGGGGGGACCGGGGAGCTGTTTTTT. This chain connects TRBV7-2 to TRBJ2-2, with TRBD2 matching over 9 bases. Germline CDR1 is SGHTA and CDR2 is FQGNSA. CDR3 length equals 16 residues. Unmatched junction bases numbered 8, after V lost 4 bases and J lost 5 bases.

This clone was counted once. J is TRBJ2-5 and V is TRBV19; possibly TRBD1 for D (5 bases). Per germline, CDR1 LNHDA and CDR2 SQIVND (reference sequence). The CDR3 extends over 14 amino acids. V lost 0 bases and J lost 2, with 7 bases in between. The CDR3 is CASSIDAGQETQYF. CDR3 DNA: TGTGCCAGTAGTATAGACGCAGGGCAAGAGACCCAGTACTTC.

The chain couples TRBV7-3 to TRBJ2-1, with a possible D match to TRBD2 (6 bases). Trimming took off 5 bases at V and 8 bases at J, with 10 bases between the two ends. Per germline, CDR1 SGHTA and CDR2 FQGTGA. This CDR3 comprises 12 residues. The CDR3 loop is CASSAPGDEQFF. DNA of the CDR3: TGTGCCAGCAGCGCGCCGGGGGATGAGCAGTTCTTC.

The chain is built from TRBV5-5 and TRBJ2-5; 7 positions match TRBD2. J was trimmed by 6 bases and V by 4 bases; bases with no gene match: 6. Germline assignment: CDR1 SGHKS and CDR2 YYEKEE (reference sequence). The CDR3 length is 13 residues. The CDR3 here is CASSRGEQQTQYF. The DNA of the CDR3 is TGTGCCAGCAGCCGGGGGGAGCAGCAGACCCAGTACTTC.

The chain uses TRBV6-1 and TRBJ1-2; weak D call: TRBD1 (5 bases). There are 15 residues in the CDR3. V lost 5 bases and J lost 0, with 13 bases in between. Looked up from germline, CDR1 is MNHNS and CDR2 is SASEGT. CDR3 nucleotide sequence: TGTGCCAGCAGTCCTCAGGGCGGCCCTAACTATGGCTACACCTTC. This sequence encodes CASSPQGGPNYGYTF.

The chain employs TRBV6-1 and TRBJ2-2, with D possibly matching TRBD2 (6 bases). CDR1 MNHNS and CDR2 SASEGT come from the germline V gene. V was shortened by 6 bases and J by 2 bases, with 13 bases between the two germline ends. This CDR3 has 15 amino acids. CDR3 region: CASRPLGGNTGELFF. The CDR3 DNA reads TGTGCCAGCAGGCCCCTCGGGGGTAACACCGGGGAGCTGTTTTTT.

V usage is TRBV5-1 and J usage is TRBJ2-3; D is uncertain. V lost 0 bases and J 1 base, leaving 12 bases between the germline ends. This CDR3 has 16 amino acids. In germline, CDR1 is SGHRS, CDR2 YFSETQ. CDR3 DNA: TGCGCCAGCAGCTTGGGGGCAGCCCTTCGCACAGATACGCAGTATTTT. Protein: CASSLGAALRTDTQYF.

V and J are TRBV6-6 and TRBJ2-7; 13 bases agree with TRBD2. The germline V gene encodes CDR1 MNHNY and CDR2 SVGAGI (reference sequence). CDR3 size: 16 residues. V shed 4 bases and J 6 bases; nucleotides not matched to a gene: 9. The CDR3 DNA reads TGTGCCAGCAGTTCCGACTCTGGACTAGCGGGAGTCGAGCAGTACTTC. Residues: CASSSDSGLAGVEQYF.

V gene TRBV7-2 combines with J gene TRBJ2-7; perhaps TRBD1 as D (6 bases). This CDR3 has 17 residues. The V gene's germline CDR1 is SGHTA and CDR2 FQGNSA. Between the trimmed V and J ends, which lost 4 bases and 5 bases, there was a span of 24 bases. The CDR3 loop reads CASSYRTLAVRGNEQYF. In nucleotides, the CDR3 is TGTGCCAGCAGCTATAGGACCCTGGCCGTTAGGGGGAACGAGCAGTACTTC.

The chain recombines TRBV7-9 with TRBJ1-1; weak D call: TRBD1 (6 bases). Between the trimmed V and J ends, which lost 3 bases and 1 base, there was a span of 12 bases. This CDR3 region has 15 residues. Germline V gene lookup returns CDR1 SEHNR and CDR2 FQNEAQ (reference sequence). The CDR3 DNA reads TGTGCCAGCAGCTTTATGACAGGACGGAACACTGAAGCTTTCTTT. This translates into CASSFMTGRNTEAFF.

In its sample, this clone was seen a few times. The CDR3 reads CASSIAQGGETQYF. CDR3 bases: TGTGCCAGTAGTATAGCACAGGGTGGAGAGACCCAGTACTTC. The chain joins TRBV19 to TRBJ2-5; weak D call: TRBD1 (6 bases). This CDR3 contains 14 residues. The V end lost 1 base, the J end lost 4 bases, and 10 bases lay between the germline ends. Looked up from germline, CDR1 is LNHDA and CDR2 is SQIVND (reference sequence). Using reference TRBV19 and TRBJ2-5 for the parts outside the CDR3, the full variable domain is DGGITQSPKYLFRKEGQNVTLSCEQNLNHDAMYWYRQDPGQGLRLIYYSQIVNDFQKGDIAEGYSVSREKKESFPLTVTSAQKNPTAFYLCASSIAQGGETQYFGPGTRLLVL.

The chain recombines TRBV6-1 with TRBJ2-2; TRBD2 matches 8 bases. Germline CDR1 MNHNS, CDR2 SASEGT. The CDR3 runs to 13 residues. J was trimmed by 7 bases and V by 3 bases; bases with no gene match: 1. CDR3 region: CASSESGSGELFF. DNA of the CDR3: TGTGCCAGCAGTGAGAGCGGGAGCGGGGAGCTGTTTTTT.

This rearrangement joins TRBV5-1 to TRBJ2-2, with 8 bases aligning to TRBD2. The J segment lost 3 bases and the V segment lost 5 bases, leaving 18 bases of the junction unmatched. The V gene's germline CDR1 is SGHRS and CDR2 YFSETQ. The CDR3 loop spans 19 amino acids. The CDR3 loop reads CASRDTAGGRKLYTGELFF. The CDR3 nucleotides read TGCGCCAGCAGGGACACGGCGGGGGGACGAAAACTCTACACCGGGGAGCTGTTTTTT. Combining the CDR3 with reference TRBV5-1 and TRBJ2-2 gives the whole variable domain KAGVTQTPRYLIKTRGQQVTLSCSPISGHRSVSWYQQTPGQGLQFLFEYFSETQRNKGNFPGRFSGRQFSNSRSEMNVSTLELGDSALYLCASRDTAGGRKLYTGELFFGEGSRLTVL.

Concerning this clone: This CDR3 is also generated by other DNA sequences in the sample. The chain uses TRBV5-1 and TRBJ2-7; D not certain. The CDR3 runs 12 residues. Deletions cut 2 bases from V and 6 bases from J, with 9 bases between. The V gene's germline CDR1 is SGHRS and CDR2 YFSETQ. The DNA for the CDR3 is TGCGCCAGCAGCTTTGGGTCAGGCGAGCAGTACTTC. It is translated as CASSFGSGEQYF.

The genes are TRBV29-1 and TRBJ2-3; D not resolved. This CDR3 has 12 amino acids. With 3 bases removed from V and 3 bases from J, the gap between germline ends came to 7 bases. The germline CDR1 and CDR2 sequences are SQVTM and ANQGSEA. The CDR3 sequence is CSVDTGTDTQYF. Here the CDR3 DNA reads TGCAGCGTTGATACCGGTACAGATACGCAGTATTTT.

J is TRBJ1-1 and V is TRBV10-3; D gene ambiguous. The germline V gene has CDR1 ENHRY and CDR2 SYGVKD. The V and J ends lost 0 bases and 11 bases respectively, with 10 bases between them. This CDR3 contains 12 residues. CDR3 amino acids: CAISESGPMAFF. The CDR3 DNA reads TGTGCCATCAGTGAGTCCGGTCCCATGGCTTTCTTT.

The CDR3 here is CASSLRILNTEAFF. As DNA, the CDR3 is TGTGCCAGCAGCCTGAGGATATTGAACACTGAAGCTTTCTTT. V and J are TRBV7-2 and TRBJ1-1; no firm D call. Germline V gene sequence: CDR1 SGHTA, CDR2 FQGNSA. V lost 5 bases, J lost 0 bases, and 10 bases lay in between. The CDR3 consists of 14 residues.

The chain links TRBV9 to TRBJ2-7, with D tentatively TRBD2 (6 bases). The V gene's germline CDR1 is SGDLS and CDR2 YYNGEE. This CDR3 has 14 amino acids. With 4 bases removed from V and 1 base from J, the gap between germline ends came to 12 bases. DNA for the CDR3: TGTGCCAGCAGCCTAGGTGGGGGGTCCTACGAGCAGTACTTC. Protein: CASSLGGGSYEQYF.

Details on this clone: At one end the junction does not follow the germline gene, possibly because of a read error. The V and J genes are TRBV10-3 and TRBJ2-7; D perhaps matches TRBD1 (5 bases). The germline CDR1 and CDR2 sequences are ENHRY and SYGVKD. The CDR3 length is 15 residues. DNA of the CDR3: TGTGCCAGCAGTGAAGGTTTGCGACAGCCCTACGAGCAGTACTTC. Protein sequence: CASSEGLRQPYEQYF.

The rearrangement uses TRBV5-1 and TRBJ2-1; 8 bases agree with TRBD2. This CDR3 has 17 amino acids. Germline CDR1 is SGHRS and CDR2 is YFSETQ. The V and J ends lost 0 bases and 0 bases, in that order; junction bases with no gene match: 5. CDR3 residues: CASSLGTSGSSYNEQFF. In nucleotides, the CDR3 is TGCGCCAGCAGCTTGGGAACTAGCGGAAGCTCCTACAATGAGCAGTTCTTC.

The chain joins TRBV7-3 to TRBJ1-1; D possibly corresponds to TRBD1 (5 bases). Trimming removed 6 bases from V and 5 bases from J, with 16 bases in between. This CDR3 spans 14 amino acids. Germline assignment: CDR1 SGHTA and CDR2 FQGTGA. CDR3 bases: TGTGCCAGCAGTTTCGCGGGGGTGGGGACTGAAGCTTTCTTT. Protein product: CASSFAGVGTEAFF.

The chain combines TRBV5-1 with TRBJ2-7; TRBD1 is a possible D gene (5 bases). Per the germline V gene, CDR1 is SGHRS and CDR2 is YFSETQ. V was clipped by 1 base and J by 3 bases, with 8 bases between them. This CDR3 spans 13 amino acids. CDR3 nucleotides: TGCGCCAGCAGCTTGAATAGGGGCTACGAGCAGTACTTC. It is translated as CASSLNRGYEQYF.